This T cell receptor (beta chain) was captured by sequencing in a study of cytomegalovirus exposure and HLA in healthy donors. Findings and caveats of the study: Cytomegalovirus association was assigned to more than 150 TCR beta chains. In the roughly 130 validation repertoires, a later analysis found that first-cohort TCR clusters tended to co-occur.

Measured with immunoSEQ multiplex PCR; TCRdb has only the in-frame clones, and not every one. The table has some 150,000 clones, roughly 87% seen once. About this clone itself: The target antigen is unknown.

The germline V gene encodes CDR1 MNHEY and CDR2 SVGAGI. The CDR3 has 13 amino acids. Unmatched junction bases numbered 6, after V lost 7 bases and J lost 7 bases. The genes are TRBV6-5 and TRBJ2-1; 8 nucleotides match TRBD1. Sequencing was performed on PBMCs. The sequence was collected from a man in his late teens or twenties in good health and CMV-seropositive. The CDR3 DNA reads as TGTGCCAGCAAAGGACAGGGACGGAATGAGCAGTTCTTC. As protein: CASKGQGRNEQFF.